This T cell receptor (beta chain) was recorded in a study of T-cell memory formation after mild COVID-19. MiXCR was run by TCRdb on the 5' RACE reads, yielding one entry per CDR3 protein. The sample contains around 450,000 distinct CDR3 sequences, around 19% of which appear only once. Trimming shortened V by 0 bases and J by 0 bases, and 10 bases separated the two germline ends. CDR1 is SGHDT and CDR2 is YYEEEE in the germline V gene. This CDR3 is 15 amino acids long. The sequencing input was PBMCs or a T cell subset sorted from them (not recorded which). The genes are TRBV5-6 and TRBJ2-7; D unclear. This receptor was obtained from an adult woman who had mild COVID-19 (a few samples of this study predate the infection). Cell type and time point are not known. The CDR3 region is CASSLGQASSYEQYF. The CDR3 DNA reads as TGTGCCAGCAGCTTGGGGCAGGCGAGCTCCTACGAGCAGTACTTC.